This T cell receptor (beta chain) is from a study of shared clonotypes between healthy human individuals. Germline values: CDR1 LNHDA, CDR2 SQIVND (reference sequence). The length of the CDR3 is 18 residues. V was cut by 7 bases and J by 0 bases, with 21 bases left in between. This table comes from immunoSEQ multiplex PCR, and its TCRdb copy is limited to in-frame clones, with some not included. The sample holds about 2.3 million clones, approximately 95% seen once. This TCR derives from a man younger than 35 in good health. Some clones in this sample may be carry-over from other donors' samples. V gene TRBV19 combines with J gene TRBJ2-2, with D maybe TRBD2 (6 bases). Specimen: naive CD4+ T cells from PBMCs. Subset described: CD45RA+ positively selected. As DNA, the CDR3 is TGTGCCAGTACCAAGCAGGGACCGGGACTCACGAACACCGGGGAGCTGTTTTTT. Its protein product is CASTKQGPGLTNTGELFF.